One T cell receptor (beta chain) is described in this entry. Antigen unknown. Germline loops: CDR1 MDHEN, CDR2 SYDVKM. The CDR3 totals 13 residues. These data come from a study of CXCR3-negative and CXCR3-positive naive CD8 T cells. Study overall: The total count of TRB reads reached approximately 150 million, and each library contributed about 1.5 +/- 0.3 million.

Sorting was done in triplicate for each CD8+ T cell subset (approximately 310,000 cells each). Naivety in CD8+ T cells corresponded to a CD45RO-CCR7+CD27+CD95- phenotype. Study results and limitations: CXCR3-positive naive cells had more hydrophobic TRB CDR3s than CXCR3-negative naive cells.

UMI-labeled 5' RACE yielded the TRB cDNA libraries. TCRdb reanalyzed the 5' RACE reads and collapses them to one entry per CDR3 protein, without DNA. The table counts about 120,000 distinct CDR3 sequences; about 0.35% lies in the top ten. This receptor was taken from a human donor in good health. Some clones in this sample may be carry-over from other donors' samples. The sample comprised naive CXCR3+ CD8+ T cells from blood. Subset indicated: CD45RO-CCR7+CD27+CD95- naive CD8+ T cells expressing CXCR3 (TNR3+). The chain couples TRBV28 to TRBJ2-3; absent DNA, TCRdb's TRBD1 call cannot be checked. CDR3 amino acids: CASSPPASSTQYF.